The rows below give T cell receptor beta chains drawn from one sample of a study of T cell responses to AZD1222 COVID-19 vaccine. TCRdb keeps only in-frame clones here, not all; method: immunoSEQ multiplex PCR. The table includes 80,000 or so clones, roughly 80% detected once. This sample comprised peripheral blood, obtained 28 days after the second dose of the MenACWY control vaccine. These receptors were taken from an adult who received the MenACWY meningococcal vaccine as a control. Both conserved end residues are part of each CDR3. The order of the fields is V gene, clone size, CDR3 protein. Part of the rows lack a size; the others show once, few, many or a class for expanded clones.

V: TRBV10-3; size: once; CDR3: CAIRGALGSADTQYF
V: TRBV19; size: NA; CDR3: CASSIDTSLISTDTQYF
V: TRBV2; size: NA; CDR3: CASSTGVSFYEQYF
V: TRBV27; size: NA; CDR3: CASTGAGFGVYNEQFF
V: TRBV18; size: NA; CDR3: CASSPRITASYNEQFF
V: TRBV2; size: NA; CDR3: CASTRDGNSPLHF
V: TRBV14; size: NA; CDR3: CASSPLGQVGDTQYF
V: TRBV7-9; size: few; CDR3: CASSLNPGPGDTQYF
V: TRBV9; size: NA; CDR3: CASSPSVGQWDTEAFF
V: TRBV29-1; size: once; CDR3: CSAVPTGTGGEETQYF
V: TRBV5-8; size: NA; CDR3: CASSGRLVGYTGELFF
V: TRBV3-1/TRBV3-2; size: NA; CDR3: CASSQEMRTGVRLFF
V: TRBV15; size: many; CDR3: CATSRGEGSYGYTF
V: TRBV10-3; size: NA; CDR3: CAISGERGMGENEQFF
V: TRBV6-2/TRBV6-3; size: NA; CDR3: CASSYSPGSSTDTQYF
V: TRBV18; size: NA; CDR3: CASSPGLKGNEQFF
V: TRBV11-2; size: NA; CDR3: CASSISHRDYEQYF
V: TRBV4-2; size: NA; CDR3: CASSPEGSRETQYF
V: TRBV7-2; size: NA; CDR3: CASSSRQGAPTDTQYF
V: TRBV6-1; size: NA; CDR3: CASSEGGQYTEAFF
V: TRBV27; size: few; CDR3: CASSEGGQTYEQYF
V: TRBV9; size: NA; CDR3: CASSPGDLGNYEQYF
V: TRBV5-6; size: NA; CDR3: CASSFNRGAKNIQYF
V: TRBV19; size: NA; CDR3: CASSSLDLYGYTF
V: TRBV18; size: once; CDR3: CASSPSTGYYEQYF
V: TRBV13; size: NA; CDR3: CASSLGTSSYEQYF
V: TRBV6-5; size: NA; CDR3: CASTRTSGISDTQYF
V: TRBV5-6; size: NA; CDR3: CASSFDREQPQHF
V: TRBV9; size: NA; CDR3: CASSRVGSGGGEDTQYF